The 22 T cell receptor beta chains given below trace back to one sample, sequenced in a study of Ad26.COV2.S vaccination and SARS-CoV-2 variants. The sample's treatment: roughly 20 received Ad26.COV2.S at low or high dose, single or two shots; several received placebo; per-sample allocation not given. Each sample was drawn 63 days after the first injection (of vaccine or placebo). Assay used: immunoSEQ multiplex PCR; TCRdb lists only in-frame clones, some missing. The profile shows hundreds of thousands of clones, about 89% of them singletons. The sequencing here drew on peripheral blood, taken in a trial of Ad26.COV2.S vaccine versus placebo. All receptors derive from a person aged 18-65 years who received the Ad26.COV2.S COVID-19 vaccine or a placebo.

The chain joins TRBV2 to TRBJ2-5, with 7 bases that match TRBD1. Germline values: CDR1 SNHLY, CDR2 FYNNEI. The CDR3 sequence is 14 residues long. Trimming took 8 bases from V and 2 from J; bases not matched to a gene: 8. The CDR3 DNA is TGTGCCAGCCGTCGGACAGGCATGCAAGAGACCCAGTACTTC. Its protein is CASRRTGMQETQYF.

This clone was seen a few times. Other DNA sequences of this sample code for an identical CDR3. The chain has TRBV3-1 (or the pseudogene TRBV3-2) and TRBJ2-7; no reliable D call. Germline V gives CDR1 LGHDT, CDR2 YNNKEL (reference sequence). The V and J ends lost 3 bases and 1 base respectively, with 1 base between them. CDR3 length: 11 residues. In DNA, the CDR3 is TGTGCCAGCAGCCAGTCCTACGAGCAGTACTTC. As protein: CASSQSYEQYF.

This clone has a single count. The chain couples TRBV5-1 to TRBJ2-1, with D hard to call. The CDR3 extends over 11 amino acids. The germline gives CDR1 SGHRS, CDR2 YFSETQ. V was cut by 2 bases and J by 9 bases, with 6 bases left in between. CDR3: CASSLHLEQFF. The DNA of the CDR3 is TGCGCCAGCAGCTTACACCTTGAGCAGTTCTTC.

The rearrangement links TRBV12-3 or TRBV12-4 to TRBJ1-1; weak D call: TRBD1 (6 bases). Trimming stripped 7 bases from V and 1 base from J, with 10 bases between. The CDR3 runs 13 residues. The CDR3 is CASTPTGNTEAFF. CDR3 nucleotides: TGTGCCAGCACCCCGACAGGGAACACTGAAGCTTTCTTT.

The chain recombines TRBV2 with TRBJ2-5; perhaps TRBD1 as D (6 bases). Germline CDR1 and CDR2: SNHLY and FYNNEI. The CDR3 length is 15 residues. Trimming pared 6 bases from V and 5 bases from J, leaving 19 bases between. CDR3 nucleotide sequence: TGTGCCAGCAGGATCCGAAGCAGGGGTCCGGAGACCCAGTACTTC. It yields the protein CASRIRSRGPETQYF.

V is TRBV20-1 and J is TRBJ1-2; maybe TRBD1 (5 bases). CDR3 size: 13 residues. Trimming stripped 3 bases from V and 7 bases from J, with 15 bases between. The germline CDR1 and CDR2 sequences are DFQATT and SNEGSKA (reference sequence). CDR3 DNA: TGCAGTGCTAGTGGCAGGGTAGTAGCTGGCTACACCTTC. Translated, it gives CSASGRVVAGYTF.

This sequence joins TRBV3-1 (or the pseudogene TRBV3-2) and TRBJ2-7; D is undetermined. Trimming cost V 2 bases and J 0 bases, with 2 bases left between them. Germline V gene lookup returns CDR1 LGHDT and CDR2 YNNKEL (reference sequence). The CDR3 runs 12 residues. DNA for the CDR3: TGTGCCAGCAGCCAACTCTCCTACGAGCAGTACTTC. Translating it yields CASSQLSYEQYF.

The chain carries TRBV18 and TRBJ2-7, with D perhaps being TRBD1 or TRBD2 (6 bases each). The CDR3 extends over 15 amino acids. Germline CDR1 KGHSH, CDR2 LQKENI. The V end was cut by 1 base, the J end by 2 bases, with 12 bases between. DNA for the CDR3: TGTGCCAGCTCACCACAGCAGGGGAGGACCTACGAGCAGTACTTC. It encodes CASSPQQGRTYEQYF.

The sample holds one count of this clone. The chain links TRBV30 to TRBJ1-4, with 7 positions matching TRBD1. The CDR3 length is 16 residues. The germline V gene encodes CDR1 GTSNPN and CDR2 SVGIG (reference sequence). J lost 1 base, V lost 2 bases, and 7 bases had no gene match. The CDR3 DNA sequence: TGTGCCTGGAGTTCAGGACAGGCTCAAACTAATGAAAAACTGTTTTTT. This translates into CAWSSGQAQTNEKLFF.

The genes are TRBV6-6 and TRBJ2-5; weak D call: TRBD2 (6 bases). V was clipped by 5 bases and J by 4 bases, with 11 bases between them. The CDR3 consists of 13 residues. CDR1 MNHNY and CDR2 SVGAGI come from the germline V gene (reference sequence). The CDR3 loop is CASSRERGETQYF. For the CDR3, the DNA is TGTGCCAGCAGTCGGGAGAGGGGAGAGACCCAGTACTTC.

V usage is TRBV5-5 and J usage is TRBJ2-4; D possibly corresponds to TRBD2 (6 bases). Deletions cut 2 bases from V and 7 bases from J, with 13 bases between. Germline assignment: CDR1 SGHKS and CDR2 YYEKEE (reference sequence). This CDR3 is 14 amino acids long. CDR3 sequence: CASSFGSLSNIQYF. The CDR3 DNA is TGTGCCAGCAGCTTCGGGAGTCTCTCCAACATTCAGTACTTC.

The chain's CDR3 is CASRPPGQGGRGEKLFF. The CDR3, as DNA: TGTGCCAGCAGACCTCCGGGACAGGGGGGAAGGGGTGAAAAACTGTTTTTT. This rearrangement joins TRBV7-9 to TRBJ1-4, with TRBD1 matching 11 bases. Germline V lookup: CDR1 SEHNR, CDR2 FQNEAQ (reference sequence). Trimming took 6 bases from V and 7 from J; bases not matched to a gene: 13. The CDR3 is 17 residues long.

The rearrangement uses TRBV4-3 and TRBJ2-5; D is unresolved. CDR1 is LGHNA and CDR2 is YSLEER in the germline V gene. The CDR3 consists of 14 residues. The ends were cut back, 0 bases at V and 0 bases at J, with 5 bases in the middle. CDR3 region: CASSQEGDQETQYF. The CDR3 DNA reads as TGCGCCAGCAGCCAAGAGGGCGACCAAGAGACCCAGTACTTC.

The V and J genes are TRBV7-2 and TRBJ1-1; 9 positions match TRBD1. This CDR3 has 19 amino acids. V shed 2 bases and J 0 bases; nucleotides not matched to a gene: 13. CDR1 and CDR2 (germline): SGHTA, FQGNSA. The CDR3 protein is CASSLIGGGTGSMNTEAFF. The CDR3 DNA follows: TGTGCCAGCAGCTTAATCGGGGGAGGGACAGGGAGTATGAACACTGAAGCTTTCTTT.

V and J are TRBV11-2 and TRBJ2-1; 9 bases map to TRBD2. CDR1 SGHAT and CDR2 FQNNGV come from the germline V gene. This CDR3 is built from 15 residues. V dropped 4 bases and J dropped 9; count of bases not matched to a gene: 10. The CDR3: CASSYSGSLPGEQFF. DNA of the CDR3: TGTGCCAGCAGCTATAGCGGGAGTTTACCAGGTGAGCAGTTCTTC.

The chain joins TRBV19 to TRBJ2-6; TRBD1 might be the D (5 bases). The CDR3 is 17 residues long. Germline V CDR1 and CDR2: LNHDA, SQIVND (reference sequence). V lost 4 bases and J 0 bases, leaving 13 bases between the germline ends. The CDR3 bases are TGTGCCAGTAGTAAGCTAGACAGTTTCTCTGGGGCCAACGTCCTGACTTTC. As protein: CASSKLDSFSGANVLTF.

This chain joins TRBV2 and TRBJ1-5, with D possibly TRBD1 on 6 matching bases. Germline V gives CDR1 SNHLY, CDR2 FYNNEI. V lost 10 bases and J lost 10, with 17 bases in between. The CDR3 spans 12 residues. CDR3 amino acids: CATSDRLGPQHF. The CDR3 nucleotides read TGTGCCACCTCCGACAGGTTAGGACCCCAGCATTTT.

This clone occurred a few times. The chain is built from TRBV5-1 and TRBJ2-7, with TRBD2 as a possible D gene (7 bases). V lost 0 bases and J 1 base, leaving 14 bases between the germline ends. Germline assignment: CDR1 SGHRS and CDR2 YFSETQ. This CDR3 has 16 amino acids. The CDR3 loop is CASSLAGGTMSYEQYF. The DNA of the CDR3 is TGCGCCAGCAGCTTGGCGGGGGGCACTATGTCCTACGAGCAGTACTTC. The entire variable domain, with the rest obtained from reference TRBV5-1 and TRBJ2-7, is as follows: KAGVTQTPRYLIKTRGQQVTLSCSPISGHRSVSWYQQTPGQGLQFLFEYFSETQRNKGNFPGRFSGRQFSNSRSEMNVSTLELGDSALYLCASSLAGGTMSYEQYFGPGTRLTVT.

The chain is built from TRBV19 and TRBJ1-2; 7 nucleotides match TRBD1. The CDR3 is 15 amino acids. Per the germline V gene, CDR1 is LNHDA and CDR2 is SQIVND (reference sequence). The trim removed 5 bases at V and 4 bases at J, leaving 10 bases unmatched. The CDR3 is CASSPQGGLGYGYTF. The CDR3 nucleotides read TGTGCCAGTAGTCCGCAGGGGGGCCTCGGCTATGGCTACACCTTC. Combining the CDR3 with reference TRBV19 and TRBJ1-2 gives the whole variable domain DGGITQSPKYLFRKEGQNVTLSCEQNLNHDAMYWYRQDPGQGLRLIYYSQIVNDFQKGDIAEGYSVSREKKESFPLTVTSAQKNPTAFYLCASSPQGGLGYGYTFGSGTRLTVV.

The rearrangement links TRBV7-2 to TRBJ2-5; D perhaps matches TRBD1 (5 bases). Germline assignment: CDR1 SGHTA and CDR2 FQGNSA. This CDR3 is built from 14 residues. V lost 5 bases to trimming and J lost 7 bases, with 17 bases between them. Here the CDR3 reads CASSPDSAPRTQYF. In nucleotides, the CDR3 is TGTGCCAGCAGCCCTGACAGTGCCCCAAGGACCCAGTACTTC.

The V and J genes are TRBV6-2 or TRBV6-3 and TRBJ2-1; the match to TRBD2 covers 10 bases. The trim removed 4 bases at V and 3 bases at J, leaving 3 bases unmatched. This CDR3 is 15 amino acids long. The germline CDR1 and CDR2 sequences are MNHEY and SVGEGT. Here the CDR3 DNA reads TGTGCCAGCAGTTTTCTAGCGGGAGTCTACAATGAGCAGTTCTTC. Translated: CASSFLAGVYNEQFF.

The V and J genes are TRBV27 and TRBJ2-5; D unclear. The CDR3 contains 14 residues. V was pared by 8 bases and J by 4 bases, with 17 bases between. Germline V gives CDR1 MNHEY, CDR2 SMNVEV (reference sequence). The CDR3 DNA follows: TGTGCCAGCCCTTACCCGGGTTTTAGAGAGACCCAGTACTTC. As protein: CASPYPGFRETQYF.